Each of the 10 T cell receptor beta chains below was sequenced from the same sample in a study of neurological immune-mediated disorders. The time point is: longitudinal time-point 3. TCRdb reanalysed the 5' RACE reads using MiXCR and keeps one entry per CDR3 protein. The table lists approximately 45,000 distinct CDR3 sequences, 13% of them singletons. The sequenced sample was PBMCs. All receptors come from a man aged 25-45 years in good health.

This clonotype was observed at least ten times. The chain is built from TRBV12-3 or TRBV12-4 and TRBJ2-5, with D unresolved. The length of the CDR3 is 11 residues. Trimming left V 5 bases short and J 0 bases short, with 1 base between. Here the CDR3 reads CASSHQETQYF. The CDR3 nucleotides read TGTGCCAGCAGTCACCAAGAGACCCAGTACTTC.

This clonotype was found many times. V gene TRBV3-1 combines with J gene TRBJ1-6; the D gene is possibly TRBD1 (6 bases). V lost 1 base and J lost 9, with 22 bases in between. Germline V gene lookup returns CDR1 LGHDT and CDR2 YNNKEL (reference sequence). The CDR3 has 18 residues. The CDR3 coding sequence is TGTGCCAGCAGCCAAGGTTCCGTAGGCACAGGGTGGCTTTCACCCCTCCACTTT. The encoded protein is CASSQGSVGTGWLSPLHF.

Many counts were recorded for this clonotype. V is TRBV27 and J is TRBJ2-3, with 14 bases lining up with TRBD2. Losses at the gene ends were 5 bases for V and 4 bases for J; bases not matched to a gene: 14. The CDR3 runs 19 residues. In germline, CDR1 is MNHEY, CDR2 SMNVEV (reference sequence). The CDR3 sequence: CASSHPGLAGAGGADTQYF. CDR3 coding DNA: TGTGCCAGCAGTCATCCGGGACTAGCGGGAGCGGGAGGGGCAGATACGCAGTATTTT.

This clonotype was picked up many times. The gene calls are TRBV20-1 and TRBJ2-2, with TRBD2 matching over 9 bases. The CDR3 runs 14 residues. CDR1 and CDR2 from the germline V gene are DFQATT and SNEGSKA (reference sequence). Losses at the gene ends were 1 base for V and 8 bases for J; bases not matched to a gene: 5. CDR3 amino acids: CSARVGSGRGELFF. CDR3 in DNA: TGCAGTGCTAGAGTTGGTAGCGGGAGAGGGGAGCTGTTTTTT.

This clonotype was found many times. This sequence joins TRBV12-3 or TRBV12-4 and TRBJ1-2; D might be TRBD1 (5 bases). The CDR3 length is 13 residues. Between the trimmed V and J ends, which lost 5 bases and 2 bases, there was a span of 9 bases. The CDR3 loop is CASSPRGNYGYTF. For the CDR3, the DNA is TGTGCCAGCAGTCCGCGGGGGAACTATGGCTACACCTTC.

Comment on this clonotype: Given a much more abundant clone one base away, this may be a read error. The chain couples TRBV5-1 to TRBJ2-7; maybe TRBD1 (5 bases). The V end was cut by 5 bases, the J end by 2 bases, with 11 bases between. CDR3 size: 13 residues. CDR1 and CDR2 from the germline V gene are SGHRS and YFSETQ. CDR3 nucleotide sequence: TGCGCCAGCAGTCAGGGTTACGCCTACGAGCAGTACTTC. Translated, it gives CASSQGYAYEQYF.

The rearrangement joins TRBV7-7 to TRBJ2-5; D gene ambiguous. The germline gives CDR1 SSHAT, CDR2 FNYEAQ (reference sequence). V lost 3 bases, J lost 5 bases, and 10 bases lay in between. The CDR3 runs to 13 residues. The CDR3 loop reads CASSFSTWETQYF. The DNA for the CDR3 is TGTGCCAGCAGCTTTAGCACTTGGGAGACCCAGTACTTC.

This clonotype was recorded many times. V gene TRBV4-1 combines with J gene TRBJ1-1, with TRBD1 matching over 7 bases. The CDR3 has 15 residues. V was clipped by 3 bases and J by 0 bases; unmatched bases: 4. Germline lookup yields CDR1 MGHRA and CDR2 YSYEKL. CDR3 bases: TGCGCCAGCAGCCACCGGGACAGTCTGAACACTGAAGCTTTCTTT. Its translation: CASSHRDSLNTEAFF.

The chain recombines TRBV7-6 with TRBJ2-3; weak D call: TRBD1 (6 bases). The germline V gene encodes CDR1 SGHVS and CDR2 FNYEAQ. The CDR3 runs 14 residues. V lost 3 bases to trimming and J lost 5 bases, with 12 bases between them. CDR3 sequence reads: CASSFSGAVDTQYF. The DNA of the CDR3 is TGTGCCAGCAGCTTCTCAGGGGCGGTAGATACGCAGTATTTT.

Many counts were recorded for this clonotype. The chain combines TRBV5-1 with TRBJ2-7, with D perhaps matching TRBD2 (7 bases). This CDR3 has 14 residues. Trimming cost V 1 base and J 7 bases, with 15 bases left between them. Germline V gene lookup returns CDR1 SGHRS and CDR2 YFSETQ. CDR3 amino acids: CASSLSAGAGEQYF. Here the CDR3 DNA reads TGCGCCAGCAGCTTGTCGGCGGGGGCGGGTGAGCAGTACTTC.